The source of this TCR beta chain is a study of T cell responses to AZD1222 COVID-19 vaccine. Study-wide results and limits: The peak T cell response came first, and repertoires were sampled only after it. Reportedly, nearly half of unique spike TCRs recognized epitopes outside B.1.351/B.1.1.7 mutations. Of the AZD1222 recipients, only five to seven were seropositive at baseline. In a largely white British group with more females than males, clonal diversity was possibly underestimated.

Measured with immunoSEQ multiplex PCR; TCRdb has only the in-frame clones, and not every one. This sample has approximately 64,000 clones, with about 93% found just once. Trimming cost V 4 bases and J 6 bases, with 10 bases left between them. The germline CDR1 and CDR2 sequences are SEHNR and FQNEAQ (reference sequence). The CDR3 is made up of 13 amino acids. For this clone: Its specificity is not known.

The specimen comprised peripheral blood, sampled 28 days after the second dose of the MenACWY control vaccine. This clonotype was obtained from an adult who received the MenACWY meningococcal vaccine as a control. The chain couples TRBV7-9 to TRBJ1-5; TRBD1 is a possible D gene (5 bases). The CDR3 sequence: CASSSPGGQPQHF. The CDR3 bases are TGTGCCAGCAGCTCCCCCGGGGGTCAGCCCCAGCATTTT.